The clone carrying this T cell receptor (beta chain) has ten or more counts. The data stem from a study of T cells in Graves' hyperthyroidism and ophthalmopathy. V was clipped by 2 bases and J by 7 bases; unmatched bases: 14. The CDR3 has 18 amino acids. Germline CDR1 reads MNHEY; CDR2 reads SVGEGT. TCR beta CDR3 sequences were amplified from RNA transcripts. The HTBI primer set drove a first-round RT-PCR of the TCR CDR3. TCRdb analysed the multiplex PCR reads with MiXCR anew, one entry per CDR3 protein. The sample holds 300,000 to 450,000 distinct CDR3 sequences, 13% seen once. What was sequenced was blood. This chain uses TRBV6-2 or TRBV6-3 with TRBJ2-1; 10 nucleotides align to TRBD2. The clonotype originates from a woman under 30 with Graves' hyperthyroidism. The CDR3 reads CASSYATPTSGARNEQFF. CDR3 DNA: TGTGCCAGCAGTTACGCCACTCCTACTAGCGGGGCGAGAAATGAGCAGTTCTTC.